The sequence of this T cell receptor beta chain was determined in a study of cytomegalovirus exposure and HLA in healthy donors. Study outcomes and limitations: Among the CMV-associated chains, a few were confirmed in vitro as specific for CMV antigens.

The assay was immunoSEQ multiplex PCR, and TCRdb's table has in-frame clones only and misses some. The sample shows around 130,000 clones, more than 75% of them seen only once. With respect to this clone: Antigen: not known.

V shed 8 bases and J shed 3 bases, with 19 bases lying between them. In germline, CDR1 is SGHRS, CDR2 YFSETQ. The length of the CDR3 is 15 residues. Source material: PBMCs. This sequence originates from a woman aged 30 to 39 in good health and CMV-seronegative. The V and J genes are TRBV5-1 and TRBJ2-3, with D unresolved. The CDR3 protein is CASKSVLRLTDTQYF. CDR3 coding DNA: TGCGCCAGTAAGTCGGTCTTGCGACTTACAGATACGCAGTATTTT.